This note documents a single T cell receptor (beta chain) sequence. What antigen it recognizes has not been identified. One base away there is no much larger clone; base qualities are not given. Preparation of the library involved the immunoSEQ multiplex PCR assay. T cell repertoires were profiled by deep sequencing of rearranged TCR beta loci, alongside multiparametric flow cytometry. In TCRdb, the immuneACCESS table is reduced to in-frame sequences with V and J assigned. These tables do not hold every clone; where another copy was compared, an unresolved V gene accounts for under half, and the others remain unexplained. This sample comprises roughly 25,000 clones, more than 70% of them detected only once. The ten most abundant clones make up 4% to 6.5% of the sample. In the germline V gene, CDR1 corresponds to KGHSH and CDR2 to LQKENI. Counted from cysteine to phenylalanine, this CDR3 has 14 amino acids. Left in the record is the CDR3 DNA by itself, 42 bases read in frame from the first base. Relative to germline, V is 3 bases shorter and J is 1 base shorter, with 9 bases between their ends.

The sample comes from a study of lymphopenia after photon versus proton radiotherapy (dated by TCRdb to the late 2010s). Some background on the complete study: In patients with gastrointestinal tumors who developed high-grade lymphopenia, the study compared the immunological effects of photon radiation therapy with those of proton radiation therapy. The goal of the study was to describe how the two radiation modalities differ in their effects on the immune system. The roughly 20 patients in the cohort had gastrointestinal tumors, were treated with either photon or proton therapy, and subsequently developed lymphopenia. Summary of the overall study and its limitations: After the lymphocyte count nadir, repertoires from photon-treated patients showed oligoclonal expansion, particularly of CD8+ Temra cells, and this expansion drove the decline in diversity. Proton-treated patients stayed relatively stable during treatment, while photon-treated patients lost naive T cells and TCR diversity and gained effector/memory populations. The authors looked at the survival association only in patients who died, and they framed better survival with proton therapy as a possibility rather than a demonstrated result. Across the cohort, an inverse correlation was found between a larger post-nadir drop in TCR diversity and overall survival time among patients who died.

Here the chain combines TRBV18 and TRBJ1-2; the D gene is perhaps TRBD1, on 6 matching bases. This TCR derives from a man between 25 and 39 years old with gastric cancer. Source: peripheral blood, taken from a patient treated with photon-based radiotherapy. CDR3 protein: CASSPTGFNYGYTF. The sequence in DNA is TGTGCCAGCTCACCGACAGGCTTTAACTATGGCTACACCTTC.